This is a list of T cell receptor beta chains from one sample in a study of OX40 agonist ivuxolimab in advanced cancers. This table comes from immunoSEQ multiplex PCR, and its TCRdb copy is limited to in-frame clones, with some not included. The table lists about 93,000 clones, 92% of them singletons. The material sequenced was CD4+ or CD8+ T cells sorted from blood, taken in a trial of the OX40 agonist ivuxolimab. These receptor sequences come from an adult with an advanced solid tumor such as melanoma, head and neck, liver or kidney cancer. The CDR3 runs from the conserved cysteine through the conserved F or W. A D gene is named only where the DNA matches it firmly. Size values are once, few and many counts, or a class for expanded clones, and some rows have none.

D	size	V	J	DNA	CDR3
TRBD1	NA	TRBV5-6	TRBJ2-3	TGTGCCAGCAGCGGGACAGGGAACACAGATACGCAGTATTTT	CASSGTGNTDTQYF
NA	NA	TRBV11-3	TRBJ2-7	TGTGCCAGCAGCACACACGGCGGGCAGTACTTC	CASSTHGGQYF
NA	NA	TRBV2	TRBJ2-3	TGTGCCAGCAGTGGGTTCGGGGGCGCAGATACGCAGTATTTT	CASSGFGGADTQYF
NA	NA	TRBV7-9	TRBJ2-7	TGTGCCAGCAGCTTACAGGGGCCCGCCTCCTACGAGCAGTACTTC	CASSLQGPASYEQYF
TRBD1	NA	TRBV19	TRBJ2-2	TGTGCCAGTAGTATTAGACAGGGAAACACCGGGGAGCTGTTTTTT	CASSIRQGNTGELFF
NA	NA	TRBV10-3	TRBJ1-5	TGTGCCATCAGTGCTACGGGGGATAGCAATCAGCCCCAGCATTTT	CAISATGDSNQPQHF
TRBD1	NA	TRBV6-5	TRBJ1-1	TGTGCCACCTCTCCCTACAGGGGCACTGAAGCTTTCTTT	CATSPYRGTEAFF
TRBD1	NA	TRBV12-5	TRBJ2-2	TGTGCTAGTGGTTCCCCCACCGACAGGGCGAACACCGGGGAGCTGTTTTTT	CASGSPTDRANTGELFF
NA	NA	TRBV5-1	TRBJ2-7	TGCGCCAGCAGCTTGGACAGAAATCTCTACGAGCAGTACTTC	CASSLDRNLYEQYF
NA	NA	TRBV6-6	TRBJ1-2	TGTGCCAGCAGCCGGACGTCTAACTATGGCTACACCTTC	CASSRTSNYGYTF
NA	few	TRBV9	TRBJ2-2	TGTGCCAGCAGCGTAGGGGGGAGCGGGGAGCTGTTTTTT	CASSVGGSGELFF
NA	NA	TRBV30	TRBJ2-3	TGTGCCTGGAGCGACACGGGCGGATATACGCAGTATTTT	CAWSDTGGYTQYF
NA	NA	TRBV7-8	TRBJ2-1	TGTGCCAGCAGCTCCGGACAGTACAATGAGCAGTTCTTC	CASSSGQYNEQFF
NA	NA	TRBV18	TRBJ1-3	TGTGCCAGCTCACCACGTTTTGGGGGGAGCTCTGGAAACACCATATATTTT	CASSPRFGGSSGNTIYF
TRBD1	NA	TRBV18	TRBJ2-3	TGTGCCAGCTCACCTTCATGGGACAGGATCACAGATACGCAGTATTTT	CASSPSWDRITDTQYF
NA	NA	TRBV6-1	TRBJ2-7	TGTGCCAGCAGCGCCCAAAAGGGTCCTACCTACGAGCAGTACTTC	CASSAQKGPTYEQYF
TRBD1	NA	TRBV30	TRBJ2-6	TGTGCCTGCCTACAGGGGTCTGGGGCCAACGTCCTGACTTTC	CACLQGSGANVLTF
NA	NA	TRBV5-1	TRBJ1-1	TGCGCCAGCAGCGGTGGACAGAACACTGAAGCTTTCTTT	CASSGGQNTEAFF
TRBD1	NA	TRBV4-2	TRBJ1-3	TGTGCCAGCAGCCAATTTAGTCGGAACCAGGGGGCGCTTGGAAACACCATATATTTT	CASSQFSRNQGALGNTIYF
NA	once	TRBV5-1	TRBJ2-5	TGCGCCAGCAGCTCCGGGACGGCGGTAGAGACCCAGTACTTC	CASSSGTAVETQYF
TRBD2	NA	TRBV9	TRBJ2-1	TGTGCCAGCAGCGTAGGGACTAGCGGGGTAAATGAGCAGTTCTTC	CASSVGTSGVNEQFF
NA	NA	TRBV2	TRBJ1-4	TGTGCCAGCACTGAGAATCCAACTAATGAAAAACTGTTTTTT	CASTENPTNEKLFF
NA	NA	TRBV10-3	TRBJ1-1	TGTGCCATCAGAGCGGACAGTCCTGAAGCTTTCTTT	CAIRADSPEAFF
TRBD2	NA	TRBV18	TRBJ2-7	TGTGCCAGCTCGCTGACCGGGACTAGCGGGAGTAGGGCCCCCTACGAGCAGTACTTC	CASSLTGTSGSRAPYEQYF
TRBD1	NA	TRBV18	TRBJ2-5	TGTGCCAGCTCTGTACAGGGGATCCAAGAGACCCAGTACTTC	CASSVQGIQETQYF
NA	NA	TRBV11-2	TRBJ1-1	TGTGCCAGCAGCTTAAAAACCGGGACCGTGGCTTTCTTT	CASSLKTGTVAFF
NA	NA	TRBV5-4	TRBJ1-3	TGTGCCAGCAGCTCTCCTGATAGCTCTGGAAACACCATATATTTT	CASSSPDSSGNTIYF
NA	few	TRBV7-9	TRBJ1-1	TGTGCCAGCAGCCCATCTGTCGGGAACACTGAAGCTTTCTTT	CASSPSVGNTEAFF
NA	NA	TRBV21-1	TRBJ1-3	TGTGCCAGCAGCAGAGGGGCTAAGGGAGAATCGCCATTAAACACCATATATTTT	CASSRGAKGESPLNTIYF